These 22 T cell receptor beta chains were all obtained from the same sample, sequenced in a study of CD8+ T cells in alopecia areata. Treatment: oral pan-JAK inhibitor, 5-10 mg twice daily. Extraction and reverse transcription of RNA yielded cDNA as the sequencing template. The table came from immunoSEQ multiplex PCR; TCRdb's copy has only in-frame clones and leaves some out. The sample includes around 190,000 clones, 45% to 75% seen only once; the top ten take approximately 0.63%. The material sequenced was CD4+ T cells sorted from blood, taken at week 4, from a patient treated with tofacitinib. These receptors all stem from a human donor with alopecia areata.

This chain uses TRBV30 with TRBJ2-7, with 7 positions matching TRBD1. The V gene's germline CDR1 is GTSNPN and CDR2 SVGIG (reference sequence). The CDR3 is 12 amino acids. V was clipped by 3 bases and J by 2 bases; unmatched bases: 1. The CDR3 DNA sequence: TGTGCCTGGAGCCAGGGGGCCTACGAGCAGTACTTC. The encoded protein is CAWSQGAYEQYF.

This clone occurred a few times. The chain recombines TRBV29-1 with TRBJ2-3; tentatively, D is TRBD2 (5 bases). The CDR3 has 12 amino acids. Trimming removed 4 bases from V and 5 bases from J, with 10 bases in between. CDR1 and CDR2 from the germline V gene are SQVTM and ANQGSEA. The CDR3 sequence is CSVGPRGDTQYF. The CDR3 coding sequence is TGCAGCGTTGGTCCCCGGGGAGATACGCAGTATTTT.

J is TRBJ2-5 and V is TRBV25-1, with unresolved D. Trimming left V 8 bases short and J 4 bases short, with 5 bases between. The length of the CDR3 is 10 residues. Germline loops: CDR1 MGHDK, CDR2 SYGVNS. CDR3 nucleotides: TGTGCCAGCTCCTCAGAGACCCAGTACTTC. Protein product: CASSSETQYF.

This clone was counted only a few times. The rearrangement links TRBV4-3 to TRBJ2-7; no firm D call. The CDR3 covers 16 residues. V lost 0 bases and J 2 bases, leaving 14 bases between the germline ends. Germline V CDR1 and CDR2: LGHNA, YSLEER. The CDR3 nucleotides read TGCGCCAGCAGCCAAGAATTCGGGCTACCTCCCTACGAGCAGTACTTC. Translation: CASSQEFGLPPYEQYF.

The genes are TRBV5-5 and TRBJ2-5; D tentatively fits TRBD1 or TRBD2 (5 bases each). Deletions cut 7 bases from V and 4 bases from J, with 20 bases between. The CDR3 consists of 15 residues. Germline values: CDR1 SGHKS, CDR2 YYEKEE (reference sequence). This chain's CDR3 is CASQPAGALRETQYF. The CDR3 DNA reads TGTGCCAGCCAACCTGCCGGGGCCCTCCGAGAGACCCAGTACTTC.

This clone was recorded once. The chain recombines TRBV30 with TRBJ2-1; 13 positions match TRBD2. With 3 bases clipped from V and 7 bases from J, the junction kept 6 bases outside the gene matches. The CDR3 runs to 15 residues. CDR1 GTSNPN and CDR2 SVGIG come from the germline V gene (reference sequence). This CDR3 is CAWSLLAGGSNEQFF. The CDR3 DNA reads as TGTGCCTGGAGCCTACTAGCGGGAGGGTCTAATGAGCAGTTCTTC.

The chain joins TRBV20-1 to TRBJ2-2, with D hard to call. Trimming took 5 bases from V and 5 from J, leaving 6 bases between them. The CDR3 consists of 11 residues. CDR1 DFQATT and CDR2 SNEGSKA come from the germline V gene (reference sequence). DNA for the CDR3: TGCAGTGCTGAACAAACCGGGGAGCTGTTTTTT. It translates to CSAEQTGELFF.

CDR3: CASSPQDRGNTIYF. The CDR3 DNA reads as TGTGCCAGCTCACCACAGGACAGGGGAAACACCATATATTTT. The J gene is TRBJ1-3, the V gene TRBV18; 7 bases fit TRBD1. The CDR3 is made up of 14 amino acids. Germline lookup yields CDR1 KGHSH and CDR2 LQKENI. Germline trimming cut 1 base from V and 4 bases from J; bases unmatched to any gene: 1.

The J gene is TRBJ1-5, the V gene TRBV7-2; maybe TRBD1 (5 bases). V was trimmed by 0 bases and J by 4 bases, leaving 7 bases between them. This CDR3 is built from 14 residues. Germline lookup yields CDR1 SGHTA and CDR2 FQGNSA. CDR3 sequence (DNA): TGTGCCAGCAGCTTAGCGGAGGGGAATCAGCCCCAGCATTTT. Translation: CASSLAEGNQPQHF.

A few counts support this clone. This chain links TRBV9 with TRBJ2-2; TRBD1 is a possible D gene (5 bases). CDR1 and CDR2 from the germline V gene are SGDLS and YYNGEE. There are 13 residues in the CDR3. Trimming shortened V by 7 bases and J by 7 bases, and 14 bases separated the two germline ends. The CDR3 sequence is CASLRDFGGELFF. The CDR3 DNA follows: TGTGCCAGCCTCAGGGATTTCGGCGGGGAGCTGTTTTTT.

The rearrangement joins TRBV29-1 to TRBJ2-3; TRBD1 might be the D (5 bases). Germline CDR1 is SQVTM and CDR2 is ANQGSEA. Trimming took off 3 bases at V and 3 bases at J, with 10 bases between the two ends. This CDR3 has 13 amino acids. The CDR3 loop reads CSVERQGTDTQYF. The CDR3 DNA sequence: TGCAGCGTTGAGAGGCAGGGAACAGATACGCAGTATTTT.

This clone was observed a few times. The chain employs TRBV7-2 and TRBJ2-1; 9 positions agree with TRBD2. Germline assignment: CDR1 SGHTA and CDR2 FQGNSA. The CDR3 spans 17 residues. With V trimmed by 5 bases and J by 2 bases, 10 bases remained unmatched. The CDR3, as DNA: TGTGCCAGCAGCACCGACCTTGGCGGGGGGGCCTACAATGAGCAGTTCTTC. Residues: CASSTDLGGGAYNEQFF.

This chain links TRBV29-1 with TRBJ1-1, with a tentative D call TRBD1 (5 bases). This CDR3 is 15 amino acids long. The V end lost 1 base, the J end lost 2 bases, and 14 bases lay between the germline ends. Germline CDR1 is SQVTM and CDR2 is ANQGSEA. The CDR3 region has the DNA TGCAGCGTTGAAGGGGGGTATATGAGAAACACTGAAGCTTTCTTT. Its protein is CSVEGGYMRNTEAFF.

This clone was observed a few times. The V call is TRBV28, the J call TRBJ2-7, with 9 bases that match TRBD2. CDR1 is MDHEN and CDR2 is SYDVKM in the germline V gene. The CDR3 consists of 14 residues. V shed 6 bases, J shed 0 bases, and the junction held 3 bases outside the gene matches. CDR3 sequence: CASSPSGVSYEQYF. CDR3 DNA sequence: TGTGCCAGCAGCCCTAGCGGGGTCTCCTACGAGCAGTACTTC. The variable domain in full, completed from reference TRBV28 and TRBJ2-7, reads DVKVTQSSRYLVKRTGEKVFLECVQDMDHENMFWYRQDPGLGLRLIYFSYDVKMKEKGDIPEGYSVSREKKERFSLILESASTNQTSMYLCASSPSGVSYEQYFGPGTRLTVT.

In DNA, the CDR3 is TGTGCCAGCAGTTTATCTGCAGGGGGGATCTATGGCTACACCTTC. This sequence encodes CASSLSAGGIYGYTF. The genes are TRBV28 and TRBJ1-2; 7 bases are a match to TRBD1. V lost 1 base and J lost 4; bases outside the gene matches: 6. Germline-derived CDR1 and CDR2 are MDHEN and SYDVKM. CDR3 length equals 15 residues.

The J gene is TRBJ2-5, the V gene TRBV5-6; 11 nucleotides line up with TRBD1. CDR1 SGHDT and CDR2 YYEEEE come from the germline V gene. The CDR3 length is 15 residues. Trimming removed 4 bases from V and 4 bases from J; junction bases left unmatched: 6. The CDR3: CASSPDRGLGETQYF. In DNA form, the CDR3 reads TGTGCCAGCAGCCCGGACAGGGGGCTCGGAGAGACCCAGTACTTC.

The rearrangement uses TRBV7-9 and TRBJ2-2, with 8 positions matching TRBD1. The trim removed 2 bases at V and 2 bases at J, leaving 7 bases unmatched. CDR3 size: 17 residues. Germline assignment: CDR1 SEHNR and CDR2 FQNEAQ (reference sequence). CDR3 in amino acids: CASSLQPGTGNTGELFF. CDR3 coding DNA: TGTGCCAGCAGCTTACAACCAGGGACAGGAAACACCGGGGAGCTGTTTTTT. The complete variable domain, with remaining parts taken from reference TRBV7-9 and TRBJ2-2, reads DTGVSQNPRHKITKRGQNVTFRCDPISEHNRLYWYRQTLGQGPEFLTYFQNEAQLEKSRLLSDRFSAERPKGSFSTLEIQRTEQGDSAMYLCASSLQPGTGNTGELFFGEGSRLTVL.

The chain combines TRBV30 with TRBJ2-5; weak D call: TRBD2 (6 bases). CDR3 length: 15 amino acids. Germline assignment: CDR1 GTSNPN and CDR2 SVGIG (reference sequence). Trimming took 0 bases from V and 3 from J, leaving 14 bases between them. The CDR3 nucleotides are TGTGCCTGGAGTGTACTAGCTGCCGGGAAAGAGACCCAGTACTTC. Translating gives CAWSVLAAGKETQYF.

This clone was seen more than once but under ten times. The chain is built from TRBV29-1 and TRBJ2-7, with D maybe TRBD1 (6 bases). CDR1 is SQVTM and CDR2 is ANQGSEA in the germline V gene. Trimming took off 4 bases at V and 0 bases at J, with 10 bases between the two ends. CDR3 length: 13 amino acids. The chain's CDR3 is CSVGVRGSYEQYF. CDR3 nucleotide sequence: TGCAGCGTTGGGGTCAGGGGCTCCTACGAGCAGTACTTC.

The chain has TRBV7-3 and TRBJ2-4; D remains unclear. Looked up from germline, CDR1 is SGHTA and CDR2 is FQGTGA. The CDR3 is 16 amino acids. V shed 5 bases and J shed 0 bases, with 14 bases lying between them. CDR3: CASSQGPGLAKNIQYF. The CDR3 DNA sequence: TGTGCCAGCAGCCAAGGTCCTGGGTTAGCCAAAAACATTCAGTACTTC.

V usage is TRBV19 and J usage is TRBJ2-1, with 9 bases lining up with TRBD2. Per germline, CDR1 LNHDA and CDR2 SQIVND (reference sequence). CDR3 length: 16 residues. The trim removed 1 base at V and 8 bases at J, leaving 9 bases unmatched. This chain's CDR3 is CASSIGMRAGGDEQFF. CDR3 bases: TGTGCCAGTAGTATAGGCATGAGGGCGGGAGGGGATGAGCAGTTCTTC.

The DNA of the CDR3 is TGTGCCAGCACCTCTCGCCAGGGTGAGACCCAGTACTTC. Translated: CASTSRQGETQYF. This chain joins TRBV7-2 and TRBJ2-5; weak D call: TRBD1 (5 bases). Germline loops: CDR1 SGHTA, CDR2 FQGNSA. The CDR3 covers 13 residues. Trimming pared 7 bases from V and 5 bases from J, leaving 14 bases between.